This T cell receptor (beta chain) is from a study of CD8+ T cells in alopecia areata. Treatment noted: oral pan-JAK inhibitor, 5-10 mg twice daily. Reverse transcribed after extraction, RNA yielded cDNA as the sequencing template. The repertoire was sequenced with immunoSEQ multiplex PCR; TCRdb's copy has only in-frame clones and lacks some. Counted here are around 190,000 clones, roughly 66% occurring once; the ten biggest clones make up 1%. This CDR3 region has 14 residues. Trimming left V 5 bases short and J 5 bases short, with 14 bases between. CDR1 and CDR2 (germline): SGHAT, FQNNGV. This clonotype was sampled from a human donor with alopecia areata. Sequences were derived from CD4+ T cells sorted from blood, sampled at week 24, from a patient treated with tofacitinib. V gene TRBV11-2 combines with J gene TRBJ2-3; D unclear. The CDR3 bases are TGTGCCAGCAGCCTCCCCAAAAAGGGAGATACGCAGTATTTT. Translation: CASSLPKKGDTQYF.